One TCR beta chain is described in this entry. The antigen remains undetermined. This record belongs to a study of radiation and T cells in renal cell carcinoma. Study details: Nephrectomy followed 15 Gy stereotactic body radiation by 4 weeks. Findings and caveats of the study: Pretreatment tumor biopsies were lacking, so baseline clonotypes are unknown.

The method was immunoSEQ multiplex PCR; TCRdb's version includes in-frame clones alone and lacks a portion of them. The data contain 100,000 to 150,000 clones, 81% of them singletons. Regarding time point: blood 2 weeks post-SBRT. Treatment denoted: 15 Gy SBRT to primary tumor, nephrectomy 4 weeks later. Radiation-treated patients gave blood at baseline, week 2 and week 4. Clear cell pathology was present in this patient's renal cell carcinoma. The CDR3 has 14 amino acids. Germline values: CDR1 LNHNV, CDR2 YYDKDF (reference sequence). Deletions cut 1 base from V and 4 bases from J, with 9 bases between.

The chain joins TRBV15 to TRBJ2-3, with D unresolved. Here the sequenced sample was blood, taken from a patient whose treatment included radiotherapy and nephrectomy. This TCR came from a man aged 45-60 years with renal cell carcinoma. This CDR3 reads CATSRGPTADTQYF. The CDR3 DNA reads TGTGCCACCAGCAGAGGGCCAACCGCAGATACGCAGTATTTT.